These 19 T cell receptor beta chains came from one sample sequenced in a study of cytomegalovirus exposure and HLA in healthy donors. It was with 60 Vbeta and 13 Jbeta primers that the PCR ran. Here immunoSEQ multiplex PCR was the method, and the copy in TCRdb shows in-frame clones only, minus some. The table includes some 140,000 clones, approximately 80% detected once. The sample consisted of PBMCs. These TCRs come from a female donor in good health and CMV-seropositive.

The chain is built from TRBV4-2 and TRBJ2-5; a weak D match, TRBD2 (6 bases). CDR1 and CDR2 (germline): LGHNA, YNFKEQ. V dropped 1 base and J dropped 5 bases, with 23 bases sitting between them. The CDR3 is made up of 18 amino acids. This chain's CDR3 is CASSQASPHGGIGETQYF. The CDR3 bases are TGTGCCAGCAGCCAAGCGTCCCCCCACGGCGGGATCGGGGAGACCCAGTACTTC.

V gene TRBV7-2 combines with J gene TRBJ2-1; 8 positions match TRBD2. The CDR3 extends over 17 amino acids. J lost 7 bases, V lost 1 base, and 12 bases had no gene match. Looked up from germline, CDR1 is SGHTA and CDR2 is FQGNSA. As DNA, the CDR3 is TGTGCCAGCAGCTTAGTTAGAGCGGGAGAAAGACTTAATGAGCAGTTCTTC. Encoded protein: CASSLVRAGERLNEQFF.

The chain links TRBV6-1 to TRBJ1-6; D perhaps matches TRBD1 (5 bases). V was cut by 9 bases and J by 8 bases, with 17 bases left in between. The length of the CDR3 is 14 residues. Germline V CDR1 and CDR2: MNHNS, SASEGT. DNA for the CDR3: TGTGCCAGTTTACCGGGGGATGGGTATTCACCCCTCCACTTT. This translates into CASLPGDGYSPLHF.

The chain links TRBV10-1 to TRBJ2-7; 8 bases fit TRBD1. The germline gives CDR1 WNHNN, CDR2 SYGVQD (reference sequence). The CDR3 is 12 residues long. Unmatched junction bases numbered 4, after V lost 6 bases and J lost 6 bases. The CDR3 protein is CASSQTGGEQYF. The CDR3 nucleotides are TGCGCCAGCAGCCAAACAGGGGGCGAGCAGTACTTC.

The chain uses TRBV25-1 and TRBJ1-6, with TRBD1 matching over 8 bases. The junction had 3 bases not matched to a gene; V was cut back by 7 bases and J by 7 bases. The CDR3 is 13 residues long. CDR1 is MGHDK and CDR2 is SYGVNS in the germline V gene. In DNA, the CDR3 is TGTGCCAGCACCGACAGGGGAAATTCACCCCTCCACTTT. It specifies CASTDRGNSPLHF.

V and J are TRBV4-2 and TRBJ2-3; a weak D match, TRBD2 (5 bases). CDR1 LGHNA and CDR2 YNFKEQ come from the germline V gene. V lost 0 bases and J lost 0, with 13 bases in between. The CDR3 runs to 17 residues. CDR3 protein: CASSQDIPGMSTDTQYF. The CDR3, as DNA: TGTGCCAGCAGCCAAGATATACCGGGGATGAGCACAGATACGCAGTATTTT.

The V call is TRBV6-1, the J call TRBJ2-3; no definite D call. Looked up from germline, CDR1 is MNHNS and CDR2 is SASEGT. Trimming removed 2 bases from V and 5 bases from J, with 11 bases in between. This CDR3 is built from 14 residues. CDR3 nucleotides: TGTGCCAGCAGTGAATCCGGGTTCGGAGATACGCAGTATTTT. Encoded protein: CASSESGFGDTQYF.

The rearrangement uses TRBV7-2 and TRBJ2-2, with D perhaps matching TRBD2 (7 bases). Germline assignment: CDR1 SGHTA and CDR2 FQGNSA. Trimming stripped 7 bases from V and 7 bases from J, with 13 bases between. The CDR3 covers 13 residues. The CDR3 DNA follows: TGTGCCAGCACCGGGGGGCCTGGCGGGGAGCTGTTTTTT. Translating it yields CASTGGPGGELFF.

V usage is TRBV19 and J usage is TRBJ2-7; 7 bases align to TRBD2. J gave up 0 bases and V 5 bases, and 7 bases lay outside the gene matches. This CDR3 comprises 15 residues. Per germline, CDR1 LNHDA and CDR2 SQIVND (reference sequence). DNA for the CDR3: TGTGCCAGTAGTGCCCTAGCGGATGGCTCCTACGAGCAGTACTTC. As protein: CASSALADGSYEQYF.

V gene TRBV2 combines with J gene TRBJ2-1; 11 nucleotides match TRBD2. V shed 1 base, J shed 7 bases, and the junction held 3 bases outside the gene matches. The CDR3 extends over 15 amino acids. Germline-derived CDR1 and CDR2 are SNHLY and FYNNEI. This chain's CDR3 is CASSEGLAGGNEQFF. The CDR3 coding sequence is TGTGCCAGCAGTGAAGGGCTAGCGGGAGGTAATGAGCAGTTCTTC. The variable domain in full, with the rest retrieved from reference TRBV2 and TRBJ2-1, is EPEVTQTPSHQVTQMGQEVILRCVPISNHLYFYWYRQILGQKVEFLVSFYNNEISEKSEIFDDQFSVERPDGSNFTLKIRSTKLEDSAMYFCASSEGLAGGNEQFFGPGTRLTVL.

This chain joins TRBV4-1 and TRBJ2-3; 15 bases agree with TRBD2. V dropped 4 bases and J dropped 6; count of bases not matched to a gene: 2. Germline V lookup: CDR1 MGHRA, CDR2 YSYEKL. The CDR3 loop spans 15 amino acids. The CDR3 loop reads CASSRGTSGGDTQYF. The DNA for the CDR3 is TGCGCCAGCAGCCGAGGGACTAGCGGGGGGGATACGCAGTATTTT.

A single count supports this clone. This chain uses TRBV7-3 with TRBJ1-2; a possible D gene is TRBD1 (6 bases). Germline V CDR1 and CDR2: SGHTA, FQGTGA. V lost 5 bases, J lost 1 base, and 8 bases lay in between. The CDR3 sequence is 13 residues long. As DNA, the CDR3 is TGTGCCAGCAGCCAGGACAGTAACTATGGCTACACCTTC. It is translated as CASSQDSNYGYTF.

This clone was seen only once. The rearrangement links TRBV7-3 to TRBJ2-2, with TRBD1 as a possible D gene (6 bases). The length of the CDR3 is 14 residues. Germline V gene sequence: CDR1 SGHTA, CDR2 FQGTGA. V was trimmed by 5 bases and J by 4 bases, leaving 11 bases between them. CDR3 DNA: TGTGCCAGCAGCCTAGGACAGACCACCGGGGAGCTGTTTTTT. Translating it yields CASSLGQTTGELFF.

This clone was picked up a small number of times. The rearrangement uses TRBV6-5 and TRBJ2-7; 11 bases match TRBD2. CDR3 length equals 12 residues. Germline-derived CDR1 and CDR2 are MNHEY and SVGAGI. After removal of 7 bases from V and 12 bases from J, the junction contained 8 bases not matched to a gene. The CDR3 sequence: CASKLAGAVGYF. CDR3 DNA sequence: TGTGCCAGCAAACTAGCGGGGGCGGTGGGGTACTTC.

The rearrangement links TRBV7-3 to TRBJ2-1, with 12 nucleotides matching TRBD1. The CDR3 is made up of 16 amino acids. V shed 5 bases and J 6 bases; nucleotides not matched to a gene: 8. Germline V gene data show CDR1 as SGHTA and CDR2 as FQGTGA. CDR3 amino acids: CASSLMGQGASNEQFF. CDR3 in DNA: TGTGCCAGCAGCCTCATGGGACAGGGGGCAAGCAATGAGCAGTTCTTC.

The chain joins TRBV27 to TRBJ1-5; 9 nucleotides line up with TRBD1. Germline V lookup: CDR1 MNHEY, CDR2 SMNVEV (reference sequence). CDR3 length: 17 residues. V was pared by 2 bases and J by 0 bases, with 5 bases of the junction left unmatched. This chain's CDR3 is CASSLGTGPYSNQPQHF. The CDR3 DNA reads as TGTGCCAGCAGTTTAGGGACAGGGCCCTATAGCAATCAGCCCCAGCATTTT.

The DNA of the CDR3 is TGTGCCAGCAAGCTCTACGGACAGTTGGATCAGCCCCAGCATTTT. It translates to CASKLYGQLDQPQHF. The chain links TRBV6-1 to TRBJ1-5; possibly TRBD1 for D (6 bases). The V gene's germline CDR1 is MNHNS and CDR2 SASEGT. The CDR3 loop spans 15 amino acids. V was cut by 7 bases and J by 5 bases, with 18 bases left in between.

The chain is built from TRBV27 and TRBJ1-1; 12 bases match TRBD1. The CDR3 spans 15 residues. Germline trimming cut 6 bases from V and 6 bases from J; bases unmatched to any gene: 8. The germline V gene encodes CDR1 MNHEY and CDR2 SMNVEV (reference sequence). The DNA of the CDR3 is TGTGCCAGCAGCCAGGGACAGGGGGCTCTCGCTGAAGCTTTCTTT. This sequence encodes CASSQGQGALAEAFF.

The chain has TRBV15 and TRBJ2-2, with 12 bases matching TRBD2. The CDR3 consists of 18 residues. Per the germline V gene, CDR1 is LNHNV and CDR2 is YYDKDF (reference sequence). Trimming at V came to 3 bases and at J to 4 bases, leaving 9 bases not matched to a gene. The CDR3 DNA sequence: TGTGCCACCAGCAGCGCCCTAGCGGGGGGGCCGAGCACCGGGGAGCTGTTTTTT. Encoded protein: CATSSALAGGPSTGELFF.